Below are 8 T cell receptor beta chains sequenced from a single sample in a study of control samples from healthy donors and cancer patients. Measured with immunoSEQ multiplex PCR; TCRdb has only the in-frame clones, and not every one. This table has more than 95,000 clones, roughly 89% appearing once. The material sequenced was PBMCs. These receptors all come from a man aged 55-75 years with lung cancer.

The chain couples TRBV12-5 to TRBJ2-1; D is unresolved. This CDR3 contains 18 residues. Between the trimmed V and J ends, which lost 0 bases and 0 bases, there was a span of 15 bases. Germline-derived CDR1 and CDR2 are LGHNT and FRNRAP. The CDR3 sequence: CASGLVPDGRSSYNEQFF. For the CDR3, the DNA is TGTGCTAGTGGTTTGGTCCCCGACGGGCGGAGCTCCTACAATGAGCAGTTCTTC.

Here the CDR3 reads CASSFSSVPGYTF. CDR3 DNA: TGTGCCAGCAGCTTCTCCAGTGTCCCGGGCTACACCTTC. The rearrangement links TRBV7-8 to TRBJ1-2; D call uncertain. This CDR3 has 13 amino acids. The ends were cut back, 3 bases at V and 8 bases at J, with 13 bases in the middle. CDR1 is SGHVS and CDR2 is FQNEAQ in the germline V gene.

The chain joins TRBV11-2 to TRBJ1-2; D is ambiguous. V was pared by 4 bases and J by 2 bases, with 17 bases between. Germline V gene sequence: CDR1 SGHAT, CDR2 FQNNGV. The CDR3 is 16 amino acids. CDR3: CASSSVREHSNYGYTF. The CDR3 coding sequence is TGTGCCAGCAGCTCAGTAAGGGAACACTCAAACTATGGCTACACCTTC.

V usage is TRBV9 and J usage is TRBJ1-5; D remains unclear. In germline, CDR1 is SGDLS, CDR2 YYNGEE. The CDR3 runs to 15 residues. V shed 0 bases and J shed 0 bases, with 7 bases lying between them. CDR3 region: CASSVGINSNQPQHF. In DNA form, the CDR3 reads TGTGCCAGCAGCGTAGGAATCAATAGCAATCAGCCCCAGCATTTT.

The genes are TRBV10-1 and TRBJ2-7, with D tentatively TRBD1 or TRBD2 (7 bases each). The CDR3 contains 16 residues. V lost 8 bases and J lost 6, with 26 bases in between. Per germline, CDR1 WNHNN and CDR2 SYGVQD (reference sequence). CDR3 in DNA: TGCGCCAGCTCCCCCGCGGGCGGGCAGGGGGGGTGCGAGCAGTACTTC. Residues: CASSPAGGQGGCEQYF.

The rearrangement joins TRBV3-1 (or the pseudogene TRBV3-2) to TRBJ2-3; 7 nucleotides line up with TRBD1. The CDR3 covers 14 residues. Germline values: CDR1 LGHDT, CDR2 YNNKEL (reference sequence). V was clipped by 1 base and J by 9 bases; unmatched bases: 7. In nucleotides, the CDR3 is TGTGCCAGCAGCCAAGGGACAGGATGGAACACGCAGTATTTT. Encoded protein: CASSQGTGWNTQYF.

The chain couples TRBV11-1 to TRBJ2-3; either TRBD1 or TRBD2 may supply D (5 bases each). V was trimmed by 0 bases and J by 2 bases, leaving 6 bases between them. The CDR3 has 14 amino acids. The germline gives CDR1 SGHAT, CDR2 FQDESV (reference sequence). CDR3 sequence reads: CASSLAGVTDTQYF. CDR3 bases: TGTGCCAGCAGCTTAGCGGGGGTCACAGATACGCAGTATTTT. Looking up the rest from reference TRBV11-1 and TRBJ2-3 gives the full variable domain: EAEVAQSPRYKITEKSQAVAFWCDPISGHATLYWYRQILGQGPELLVQFQDESVVDDSQLPKDRFSAERLKGVDSTLKIQPAELGDSAMYLCASSLAGVTDTQYFGPGTRLTVL.

The V gene is TRBV2, the J gene TRBJ1-5; no firm D call. V lost 0 bases, J lost 7 bases, and 7 bases lay in between. Germline V CDR1 and CDR2: SNHLY, FYNNEI. The CDR3 is 13 residues long. CDR3 coding DNA: TGTGCCAGCAGTGAAGCGCTTCACCAGCCCCAGCATTTT. This gives the protein CASSEALHQPQHF.